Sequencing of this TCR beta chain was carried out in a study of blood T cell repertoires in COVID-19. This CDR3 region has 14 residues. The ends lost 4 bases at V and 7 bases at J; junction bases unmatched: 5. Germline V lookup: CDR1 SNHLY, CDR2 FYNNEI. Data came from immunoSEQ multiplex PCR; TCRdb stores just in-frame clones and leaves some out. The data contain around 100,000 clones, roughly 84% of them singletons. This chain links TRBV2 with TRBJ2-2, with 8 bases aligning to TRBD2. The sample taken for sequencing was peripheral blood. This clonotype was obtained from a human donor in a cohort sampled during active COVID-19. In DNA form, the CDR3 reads TGTGCCAGCAGTGTAATGGCGGGGGGCGGGGAGCTGTTTTTT. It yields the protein CASSVMAGGGELFF.